A selection of T cell receptor beta chains follows, all from one sample in a study of cytomegalovirus exposure and HLA in healthy donors. Assay: immunoSEQ multiplex PCR; the TCRdb copy retains only in-frame clones and omits some. Of some 150,000 clones in the sample, roughly two thirds were seen once. The sequenced sample was PBMCs. The source is a young woman in good health and CMV-seronegative. The CDR3 runs from the conserved cysteine through the conserved F or W. Fields, in order: CDR3 length, V gene, J gene, CDR3 protein.

13,TRBV7-2,TRBJ2-7,CASSVPSGHEQYF
15,TRBV4-1,TRBJ2-7,CASSQGENDPYEQYF
12,TRBV5-4,TRBJ2-3,CASSLFLDTQYF
15,TRBV2,TRBJ1-2,CASSDRVRGLYGYTF
12,TRBV5-1,TRBJ1-1,CASSPRGTEAFF
13,TRBV28,TRBJ2-5,CASKMTGEETQYF
15,TRBV7-3,TRBJ1-1,CASSLSGTLNTEAFF
15,TRBV18,TRBJ2-7,CASSIMDRGSWEQYF
15,TRBV4-3,TRBJ2-7,CASSQRPAGSYEQYF
15,TRBV9,TRBJ2-2,CASSRQGLNTGELFF
14,TRBV29-1,TRBJ2-2,CSVGGRGSTGELFF
14,TRBV4-1,TRBJ1-1,CASSQDAGATEAFF
13,TRBV28,TRBJ2-1,CASRPTSNNEQFF
12,TRBV30,TRBJ2-7,CAWNTGQWEQYF
15,TRBV7-2,TRBJ1-5,CASSLGPDSSQPQHF
13,TRBV7-9,TRBJ2-1,CASSFTGVIEQFF
14,TRBV27,TRBJ2-7,CASSFTSSSYEQYF
19,TRBV14,TRBJ2-1,CASSSPLAGGQSSYNEQFF
16,TRBV4-1,TRBJ1-4,CASSQDPGSANEKLFF
15,TRBV10-3,TRBJ2-3,CAIRPSGGVTDTQYF
15,TRBV5-1,TRBJ2-1,CASSLIGGLGNEQFF
12,TRBV10-3,TRBJ2-7,CAISADFYEQYF
13,TRBV27,TRBJ2-7,CASSFRYSYEQYF
14,TRBV6-6,TRBJ1-4,CASSYGDRDEKLFF
15,TRBV10-3,TRBJ2-1,CAISELAGSYNEQFF
15,TRBV7-9,TRBJ1-6,CASSFSTGWNSPLHF
17,TRBV19,TRBJ1-1,CASSIYDPGQGNTEAFF
15,TRBV7-8,TRBJ1-6,CASSQTTGKVSPLHF
15,TRBV28,TRBJ1-5,CASSFARIRNQPQHF
14,TRBV2,TRBJ1-1,CASSARPGDTEAFF
15,TRBV9,TRBJ2-1,CASSATRGWDNEQFF
14,TRBV30,TRBJ1-3,CAWSQGYAGNTIYF
14,TRBV29-1,TRBJ2-1,CSVEGLADHNEQFF
15,TRBV2,TRBJ1-5,CASSQQGLGNQPQHF
14,TRBV7-3,TRBJ2-7,CASSPGSGPYEQYF
15,TRBV6-1,TRBJ2-7,CASSEGLAFSYEQYF
14,TRBV19,TRBJ2-3,CASRGRVQTDTQYF
15,TRBV4-2,TRBJ1-2,CASSHQDRELYGYTF
13,TRBV19,TRBJ2-7,CASSFRGLDEQYF